This TCR beta chain was captured in a study of graft-versus-host responses after intestinal transplantation. Study information: Induction using anti-thymocyte globulin, followed by tacrolimus and steroids for approximately 3 years, was given to all recipients.

Here immunoSEQ multiplex PCR was the method, and the copy in TCRdb shows in-frame clones only, minus some. The sample has 96,000 or so clones; 80% to 95% are singletons. General study findings and limits: High graft-versus-host to host-versus-graft T cell clonal ratios marked allografts of patients with graft-donor macrochimerism. After transplant, early declines in HvG clones were associated with peak levels of circulating GvH clones. GvH clones detected in recipient marrow included some appearing first in ileum or blood.

Comments on this clone: Its antigen is still unknown.

Per germline, CDR1 MNHEY and CDR2 SVGAGI. This CDR3 contains 14 residues. Trimming shortened V by 2 bases and J by 7 bases, and 12 bases separated the two germline ends. The source of this sequence is a human donor who received an intestinal transplant. The chain uses TRBV6-5 and TRBJ1-5; maybe TRBD1 (6 bases). The material sequenced was unstimulated CD4+ T cells sorted from spleen or lymph node cells, taken before intestinal transplant. The CDR3 sequence: CASSYGGPGQPQHF. The CDR3 coding sequence is TGTGCCAGCAGTTACGGGGGCCCAGGCCAGCCCCAGCATTTT.